The T cell receptor beta chain under discussion was sequenced for a study of regulatory T cells in long-lasting Graves disease. Study overall: The definition of persistent Graves' disease was over 5 years of antithyroid drugs with positive TSH receptor antibodies. The study, taken as a whole, reports: Sharing of public clonotypes was greater in persistent patients (over 2,500) than in new patients (more than 900). Persistent disease exhibited a predilection for TRBV28, TRBJ1-2 and TRBJ2-5.

Arm-PCR of CDR3 regions and iRepertoire HTBI primers were used to build TCR beta libraries. TCRdb recomputed calls from the multiplex PCR reads with MiXCR, one row per CDR3 protein. Of roughly 450,000 distinct CDR3 sequences listed, more than 20% are singletons. Germline CDR1 is MNHEY and CDR2 is SVGEGT. With 6 bases removed from V and 2 bases from J, the gap between germline ends came to 8 bases. The CDR3 covers 13 residues. In regard to this clonotype: Its antigen is unidentified.

The time point denotes: persistent/refractory GD, antithyroid drugs over 5 years with positive TRAb. Extracted RNA from PBMCs served as the source of the TCR library. Graves' disease diagnosis relied on American Thyroid Association guidelines. This sequence originates from a female donor with Graves disease. Sequences were derived from peripheral blood mononuclear cells (PBMCs), sampled when the disease was refractory, from a patient treated with antithyroid drugs. This chain uses TRBV6-2 or TRBV6-3 with TRBJ2-1; perhaps TRBD2 as D (5 bases). CDR3 residues: CASSGKAYNEQFF. The DNA of the CDR3 is TGTGCCAGCAGCGGGAAAGCCTACAATGAGCAGTTCTTC.